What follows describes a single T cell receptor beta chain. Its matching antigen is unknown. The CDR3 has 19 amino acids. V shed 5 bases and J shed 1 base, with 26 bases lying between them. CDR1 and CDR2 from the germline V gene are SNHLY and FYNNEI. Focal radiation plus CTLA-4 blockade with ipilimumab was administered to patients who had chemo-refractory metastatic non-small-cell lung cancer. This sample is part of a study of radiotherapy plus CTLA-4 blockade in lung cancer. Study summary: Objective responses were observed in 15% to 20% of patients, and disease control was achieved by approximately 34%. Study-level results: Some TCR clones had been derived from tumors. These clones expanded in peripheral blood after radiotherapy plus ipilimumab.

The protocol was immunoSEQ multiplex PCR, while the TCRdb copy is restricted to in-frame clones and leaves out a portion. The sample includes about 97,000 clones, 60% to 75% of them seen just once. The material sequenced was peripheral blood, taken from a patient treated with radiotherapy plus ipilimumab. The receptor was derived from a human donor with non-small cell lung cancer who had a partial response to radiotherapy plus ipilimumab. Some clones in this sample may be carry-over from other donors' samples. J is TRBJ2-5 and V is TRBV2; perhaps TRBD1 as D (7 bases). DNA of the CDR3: TGTGCCAGCAGTACCAGGGGGACTGCCTCTACGGGGCTCCAAGAGACCCAGTACTTC. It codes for CASSTRGTASTGLQETQYF.